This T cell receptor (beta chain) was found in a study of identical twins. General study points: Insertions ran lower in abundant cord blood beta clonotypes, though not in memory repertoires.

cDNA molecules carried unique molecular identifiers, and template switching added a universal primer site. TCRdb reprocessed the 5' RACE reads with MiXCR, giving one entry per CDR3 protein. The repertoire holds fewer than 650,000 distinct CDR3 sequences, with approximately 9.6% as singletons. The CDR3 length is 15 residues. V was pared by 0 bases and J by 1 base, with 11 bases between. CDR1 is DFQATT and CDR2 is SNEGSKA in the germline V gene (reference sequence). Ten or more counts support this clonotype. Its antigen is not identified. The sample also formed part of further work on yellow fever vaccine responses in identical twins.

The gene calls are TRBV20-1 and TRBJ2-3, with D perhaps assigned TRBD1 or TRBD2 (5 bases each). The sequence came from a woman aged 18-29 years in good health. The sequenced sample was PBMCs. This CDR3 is CSARDSRDGTDTQYF. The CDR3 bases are TGCAGTGCTAGAGACTCCCGGGACGGCACAGATACGCAGTATTTT.